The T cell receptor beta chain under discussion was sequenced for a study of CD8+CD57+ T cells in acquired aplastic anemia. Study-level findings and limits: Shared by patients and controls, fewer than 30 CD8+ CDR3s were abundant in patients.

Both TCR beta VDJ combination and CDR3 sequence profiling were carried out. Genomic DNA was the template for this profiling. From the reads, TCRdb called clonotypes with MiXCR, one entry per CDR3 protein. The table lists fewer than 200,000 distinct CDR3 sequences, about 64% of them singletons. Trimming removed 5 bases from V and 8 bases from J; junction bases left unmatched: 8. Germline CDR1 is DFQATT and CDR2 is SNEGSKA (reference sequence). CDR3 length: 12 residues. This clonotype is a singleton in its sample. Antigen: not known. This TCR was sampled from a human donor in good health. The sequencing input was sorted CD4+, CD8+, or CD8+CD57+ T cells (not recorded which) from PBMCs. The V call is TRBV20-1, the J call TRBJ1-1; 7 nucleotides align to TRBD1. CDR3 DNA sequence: TGCAGTGCTGTCGACAGGGAGTACGAAGCTTTCTTT. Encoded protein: CSAVDREYEAFF.